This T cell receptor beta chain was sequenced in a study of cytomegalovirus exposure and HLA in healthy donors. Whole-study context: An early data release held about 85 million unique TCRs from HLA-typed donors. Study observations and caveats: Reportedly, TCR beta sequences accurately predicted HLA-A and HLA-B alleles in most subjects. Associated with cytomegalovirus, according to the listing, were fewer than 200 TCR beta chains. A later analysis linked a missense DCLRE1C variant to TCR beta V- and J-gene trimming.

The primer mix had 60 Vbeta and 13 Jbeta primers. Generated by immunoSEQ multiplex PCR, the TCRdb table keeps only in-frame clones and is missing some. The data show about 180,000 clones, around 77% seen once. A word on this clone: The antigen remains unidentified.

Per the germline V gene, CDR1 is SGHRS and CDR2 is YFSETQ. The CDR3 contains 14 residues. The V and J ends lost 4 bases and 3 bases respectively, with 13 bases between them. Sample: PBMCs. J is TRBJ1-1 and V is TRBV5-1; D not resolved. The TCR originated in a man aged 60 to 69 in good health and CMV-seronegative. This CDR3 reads CASSAIKGDTEAFF. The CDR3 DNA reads TGCGCCAGCAGCGCAATTAAGGGAGACACTGAAGCTTTCTTT. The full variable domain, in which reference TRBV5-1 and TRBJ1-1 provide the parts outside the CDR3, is KAGVTQTPRYLIKTRGQQVTLSCSPISGHRSVSWYQQTPGQGLQFLFEYFSETQRNKGNFPGRFSGRQFSNSRSEMNVSTLELGDSALYLCASSAIKGDTEAFFGQGTRLTVV.